The clone carrying this TCR beta chain came up many times. Its antigen is as yet unknown. The sample comes from a study of Graves' ophthalmopathy and Graves' hyperthyroidism. Whole-study context: Upon initial diagnosis and before any treatment, peripheral blood was collected. The study, taken as a whole, reports: Detected in blood as well were most expanded thyroid clonotypes with frequency above 0.001. Between ophthalmopathy and stable hyperthyroidism, a 13-signature model drew a separation with 87.88% sensitivity and over 80% specificity.

This CDR3 has 14 amino acids. Trimming pared 5 bases from V and 7 bases from J, leaving 12 bases between. Germline-derived CDR1 and CDR2 are MDHEN and SYDVKM. Orbital computed tomography, together with clinical symptoms, serum thyroxine, TRAb and thyroid ultrasound, was used for diagnosis. Transcripts of RNA were the source for amplifying TCR beta CDR3 regions. First-round RT-PCR employed HTBI primers, with a second-round multiplex PCR after it. TCRdb reprocessed the multiplex PCR reads via MiXCR and lists one record per CDR3 protein. The table has some 390,000 distinct CDR3 sequences, approximately 20% seen once; the top ten hold about 1.6%.

This TCR derives from a woman aged 18-29 years with Graves' ophthalmopathy. Sequencing was done on a sample of peripheral blood. This sequence joins TRBV28 and TRBJ1-6; D ambiguous. CDR3 region: CASSTLAVNSPLHF. The DNA of the CDR3 is TGTGCCAGCAGTACCTTGGCCGTCAATTCACCCCTCCACTTT.